These 4 T cell receptor beta chains originate from one sample sequenced in a study of regulatory T cells in long-lasting Graves disease. Time point of the sample: newly diagnosed GD, antithyroid drugs for less than 3 months. PBMCs provided the RNA from which the TCR library was made. Combining iRepertoire HTBI primers with Arm-PCR of CDR3 regions, the authors built TCR beta libraries. MiXCR, applied by TCRdb to the multiplex PCR reads, yields one record per CDR3 protein. The data show 200,000 to 300,000 distinct CDR3 sequences, around 21% seen once. Sequenced material: peripheral blood mononuclear cells (PBMCs), taken at new diagnosis, from a patient treated with antithyroid drugs. Receptors originate from a female donor with Graves disease.

This clonotype was counted ten times or more. The chain combines TRBV11-2 with TRBJ2-7, with D tentatively TRBD1 (6 bases). The CDR3 sequence is 17 residues long. With 0 bases removed from V and 0 bases from J, the gap between germline ends came to 15 bases. The germline V gene encodes CDR1 SGHAT and CDR2 FQNNGV. CDR3 in amino acids: CASSLEVQGQSSYEQYF. The CDR3 DNA reads as TGTGCCAGCAGCTTAGAGGTACAAGGACAGAGCTCCTACGAGCAGTACTTC.

J is TRBJ1-1 and V is TRBV7-2; D perhaps matches TRBD1 (6 bases). The ends were cut back, 1 base at V and 4 bases at J, with 13 bases in the middle. The CDR3 runs to 15 residues. Looked up from germline, CDR1 is SGHTA and CDR2 is FQGNSA. CDR3 region: CASSLEAGVTTEAFF. The DNA for the CDR3 is TGTGCCAGCAGCTTAGAGGCAGGGGTGACCACTGAAGCTTTCTTT.

This clonotype was recorded many times. This chain connects TRBV7-9 to TRBJ2-1, with 7 bases fitting TRBD2. Germline-derived CDR1 and CDR2 are SEHNR and FQNEAQ (reference sequence). Trimming took 6 bases from V and 0 from J; bases not matched to a gene: 11. The CDR3 is made up of 17 amino acids. Here the CDR3 DNA reads TGTGCCAGCAGTTTCATCGGGAGGCCGAGCTCCTACAATGAGCAGTTCTTC. Encoded protein: CASSFIGRPSSYNEQFF.

This clonotype was seen at least ten times. This rearrangement joins TRBV7-2 to TRBJ1-1, with D possibly being TRBD1 (5 bases). Trimming removed 4 bases from V and 5 bases from J, with 11 bases in between. Germline CDR1 is SGHTA and CDR2 is FQGNSA. The CDR3 spans 13 residues. CDR3 loop: CASSSGMGTEAFF. CDR3 DNA: TGTGCCAGCAGCTCAGGGATGGGGACTGAAGCTTTCTTT. Full variable domain (remainder filled in from reference TRBV7-2 and TRBJ1-1): GAGVSQSPSNKVTEKGKDVELRCDPISGHTALYWYRQSLGQGLEFLIYFQGNSAPDKSGLPSDRFSAERTGGSVSTLTIQRTQQEDSAVYLCASSSGMGTEAFFGQGTRLTVV.